These 18 T cell receptor beta chains share one sample of origin, sequenced in a study of identical twins. TCRdb passed the 5' RACE reads through MiXCR, listing each CDR3 protein once. The sample yields about 720,000 distinct CDR3 sequences, around a sixth seen once. The same specimen was also included in a second study, on T cells expressing NK-cell markers.

Specimen: PBMCs. The receptors were gathered from a woman aged 18-30 years in good health.

This clonotype was seen a handful of times. This chain uses TRBV27 with TRBJ1-5; D gene uncertain. Looked up from germline, CDR1 is MNHEY and CDR2 is SMNVEV (reference sequence). The CDR3 runs to 15 residues. With 3 bases removed from V and 0 bases from J, the gap between germline ends came to 9 bases. The CDR3 DNA follows: TGTGCCAGCAGTTTCGAGGGTTATAGCAATCAGCCCCAGCATTTT. Translating it yields CASSFEGYSNQPQHF.

V gene TRBV20-1 combines with J gene TRBJ2-2; D gene unclear. CDR3 length equals 15 residues. Germline V CDR1 and CDR2: DFQATT, SNEGSKA (reference sequence). Trimming cost V 0 bases and J 0 bases, with 8 bases left between them. CDR3 nucleotide sequence: TGCAGTGCTAGAGATCGGGCGACGAACACCGGGGAGCTGTTTTTT. Translation gives CSARDRATNTGELFF.

This CDR3 reads CASSFEDTYGYTF. CDR3 DNA: TGTGCCAGCAGTTTTGAGGACACATATGGCTACACCTTC. The chain uses TRBV12-3 or TRBV12-4 and TRBJ1-2; tentative D call: TRBD1 (5 bases). Deletions cut 3 bases from V and 5 bases from J, with 10 bases between. This CDR3 region has 13 residues.

The rearrangement links TRBV7-2 to TRBJ2-3; 10 bases are a match to TRBD2. Germline V CDR1 and CDR2: SGHTA, FQGNSA. This CDR3 has 16 residues. V dropped 2 bases and J dropped 5; count of bases not matched to a gene: 7. The DNA for the CDR3 is TGTGCCAGCAGCTTACAGAGCGGGAGGGCCCAAGATACGCAGTATTTT. Amino acids: CASSLQSGRAQDTQYF.

This clonotype was observed once. The V and J genes are TRBV18 and TRBJ2-7, with 9 bases identical to TRBD1. V dropped 5 bases and J dropped 1; count of bases not matched to a gene: 6. The CDR3 length is 15 residues. From germline, CDR1 is KGHSH and CDR2 LQKENI. The CDR3 sequence: CASSEQGAWSYEQYF. CDR3 nucleotide sequence: TGTGCCAGCTCAGAACAGGGGGCCTGGTCCTACGAGCAGTACTTC.

The chain has TRBV5-1 and TRBJ2-3, with a weak D call TRBD2 (5 bases). Germline loops: CDR1 SGHRS, CDR2 YFSETQ. V lost 0 bases and J lost 2, with 13 bases in between. This CDR3 comprises 16 residues. CDR3 sequence reads: CASSLAGPGNTDTQYF. The CDR3, as DNA: TGCGCCAGCAGCTTGGCCGGCCCGGGGAACACAGATACGCAGTATTTT. The full variable domain, its missing parts supplied by reference TRBV5-1 and TRBJ2-3, is KAGVTQTPRYLIKTRGQQVTLSCSPISGHRSVSWYQQTPGQGLQFLFEYFSETQRNKGNFPGRFSGRQFSNSRSEMNVSTLELGDSALYLCASSLAGPGNTDTQYFGPGTRLTVL.

This clonotype has more than one count but fewer than ten. CDR3: CASSDGLAGGPDTGELFF. In DNA, the CDR3 is TGTGCCAGCTCCGACGGACTAGCGGGGGGACCGGACACCGGGGAGCTGTTTTTT. The gene calls are TRBV9 and TRBJ2-2; 14 bases match TRBD2. This CDR3 has 18 residues. The V segment lost 7 bases and the J segment 3 bases; nucleotides outside the gene matches: 11. The germline CDR1 and CDR2 sequences are SGDLS and YYNGEE.

The rearrangement uses TRBV29-1 and TRBJ2-1; 9 bases agree with TRBD2. With 3 bases clipped from V and 1 base from J, the junction kept 4 bases outside the gene matches. Per germline, CDR1 SQVTM and CDR2 ANQGSEA. The CDR3 spans 15 residues. CDR3 nucleotide sequence: TGCAGCGTTGAGGGGCGGGAGGGTTCCTACAATGAGCAGTTCTTC. This translates into CSVEGREGSYNEQFF.

This clonotype has only a few counts. The rearrangement links TRBV6-2 or TRBV6-3 to TRBJ2-1, with 7 bases matching TRBD2. The CDR3 has 16 residues. The V and J ends lost 0 bases and 8 bases, in that order; junction bases with no gene match: 10. Looked up from germline, CDR1 is MNHEY and CDR2 is SVGEGT. The CDR3 DNA sequence: TGTGCCAGCAGTTACTCGACTGGGGCCGGGAGGTATGAGCAGTTCTTC. Residues: CASSYSTGAGRYEQFF.

This clonotype was seen a few times. The rearrangement uses TRBV5-6 and TRBJ2-3; D possibly corresponds to TRBD2 (6 bases). The V gene lost 1 base and the J gene lost 2 bases, with 14 bases spanning the gap. Germline V gives CDR1 SGHDT, CDR2 YYEEEE. The CDR3 is made up of 16 amino acids. As DNA, the CDR3 is TGTGCCAGCAGCTTGTTGTTAGGGACTTTCACAGATACGCAGTATTTT. Amino acids: CASSLLLGTFTDTQYF.

This clonotype was counted a few times. Here the CDR3 reads CASSSESRGGETQYF. DNA of the CDR3: TGTGCCAGCAGCTCAGAGTCGCGTGGAGGGGAGACCCAGTACTTC. The chain has TRBV13 and TRBJ2-5; maybe TRBD2 (6 bases). V was cut by 4 bases and J by 5 bases, with 17 bases left in between. The CDR3 loop spans 15 amino acids. CDR1 is PRHDT and CDR2 is FYEKMQ in the germline V gene (reference sequence).

The genes are TRBV27 and TRBJ2-5; D possibly corresponds to TRBD2 (7 bases). Trimming took 6 bases from V and 4 from J, leaving 24 bases between them. The CDR3 contains 17 residues. Germline CDR1 MNHEY, CDR2 SMNVEV (reference sequence). The CDR3: CASRHPQARGGAETQYF. CDR3 nucleotide sequence: TGTGCCAGCAGACACCCCCAAGCCAGGGGAGGGGCAGAGACCCAGTACTTC.

V is TRBV5-1 and J is TRBJ2-7; 7 bases line up with TRBD1. J gave up 7 bases and V 2 bases, and 6 bases lay outside the gene matches. Looked up from germline, CDR1 is SGHRS and CDR2 is YFSETQ. The CDR3 is 13 amino acids. The CDR3: CASSFGQVVEQYF. DNA of the CDR3: TGCGCCAGCAGCTTCGGACAGGTTGTAGAGCAGTACTTC. The full variable domain, in which reference TRBV5-1 and TRBJ2-7 provide the parts outside the CDR3, is KAGVTQTPRYLIKTRGQQVTLSCSPISGHRSVSWYQQTPGQGLQFLFEYFSETQRNKGNFPGRFSGRQFSNSRSEMNVSTLELGDSALYLCASSFGQVVEQYFGPGTRLTVT.

There are many counts of this clonotype. J is TRBJ2-5 and V is TRBV6-5; 7 nucleotides line up with TRBD2. Looked up from germline, CDR1 is MNHEY and CDR2 is SVGAGI. J was trimmed by 4 bases and V by 4 bases; bases with no gene match: 6. There are 14 residues in the CDR3. The CDR3 bases are TGTGCCAGCAGTTTTAGCGGGTTTGTAGAGACCCAGTACTTC. Translating it yields CASSFSGFVETQYF.

The sample holds a few counts of this clonotype. The V and J genes are TRBV29-1 and TRBJ2-1, with a tentative D call TRBD1 (6 bases). CDR3 length equals 15 residues. Germline CDR1 reads SQVTM; CDR2 reads ANQGSEA. V was trimmed by 4 bases and J by 1 base, leaving 14 bases between them. The DNA of the CDR3 is TGCAGCGTTGTGACAGAGACAGGTTCCTACAATGAGCAGTTCTTC. Protein sequence: CSVVTETGSYNEQFF.

The V gene is TRBV27, the J gene TRBJ2-3; 13 bases fit TRBD2. The CDR3 is 16 amino acids. Unmatched junction bases numbered 6, after V lost 5 bases and J lost 4 bases. Germline V gene sequence: CDR1 MNHEY, CDR2 SMNVEV (reference sequence). The CDR3 protein is CASSRWTSGSSDTQYF. The CDR3 DNA sequence: TGTGCCAGCAGTCGGTGGACTAGCGGGAGTTCAGATACGCAGTATTTT.

The chain combines TRBV12-3 or TRBV12-4 with TRBJ2-7, with 7 positions matching TRBD2. The CDR3 runs to 15 residues. V trimming: 6 bases; J trimming: 0 bases; junction bases outside the gene matches: 8. CDR3 DNA sequence: TGTGCCAGCAGCCCCCGGGGAGGGAGCTCCTACGAGCAGTACTTC. Protein product: CASSPRGGSSYEQYF.

The rearrangement uses TRBV5-1 and TRBJ2-1, with a tentative D call TRBD1 (5 bases). V was cut by 4 bases and J by 10 bases, with 12 bases left in between. The CDR3 runs 12 residues. Germline V gene sequence: CDR1 SGHRS, CDR2 YFSETQ. This CDR3 reads CASSAKGWEQFF. CDR3 nucleotide sequence: TGCGCCAGCAGCGCAAAGGGGTGGGAGCAGTTCTTC.